The clone carrying this T cell receptor beta chain showed up many times. Building the TCR beta libraries relied on iRepertoire HTBI primers, and CDR3 regions underwent Arm-PCR. Using its own MiXCR run on the multiplex PCR reads, TCRdb lists one record per CDR3 protein. In the table there are about 660,000 distinct CDR3 sequences, about 32% of which are singletons. Time point noted: persistent/refractory GD, antithyroid drugs over 5 years with positive TRAb. Extracted RNA from PBMCs served as the source of the TCR library. The data belong to a study of regulatory T cells in long-lasting Graves disease. The source material was peripheral blood mononuclear cells (PBMCs), sampled when the disease was refractory, from a patient treated with antithyroid drugs. The clonotype comes from a female donor with Graves disease.

The CDR3 protein is CASSPGLANSPLHF. The CDR3 DNA reads TGTGCCAGCAGCCCGGGACTGGCAAATTCACCCCTCCACTTT. V usage is TRBV12-3 or TRBV12-4 and J usage is TRBJ1-6; weak D call: TRBD1 (5 bases). V shed 6 bases and J shed 7 bases, with 13 bases lying between them. CDR3 length: 14 residues.